This entry describes one TCR beta chain. Its antigen remains undetermined. One base away there is no much larger clone; base qualities are not given. Blood samples were collected up to 4 times in the first month after transplant and then at least monthly when available. The sample originates from a study of graft-versus-host responses after intestinal transplantation (dated by TCRdb to the early 2020s). In the study overall: The transplants that recipients received were multivisceral, liver-intestinal, or isolated intestinal. Bulk TCR-beta CDR3 sequencing was used to track graft-versus-host and host-versus-graft alloreactive T cell clones in the graft, circulation and bone marrow after intestinal transplantation. The cohort enrolled about two dozen intestinal transplant recipients including one retransplant, and 3 patients lacking pretransplant specimens were excluded. Rather than being sequenced by the commercial service, samples from a few later patients were sequenced in-house on an Illumina MiSeq and processed with MiXCR. All recipients received anti-thymocyte globulin induction followed by maintenance tacrolimus and steroids for around 3 years. To identify alloreactive clones, pre-transplant mixed lymphocyte reaction products were sequenced and compared with unstimulated pre-transplant donor and recipient T cells. Donor T cell macrochimerism was defined as a peak of at least 4% donor T cells among recipient peripheral blood mononuclear cells.

The investigation overall reported the following: The conclusions were limited by the relatively low number and heterogeneity of the intestinal transplant patients. High GvH to HvG T cell clonal ratios were observed in the allografts of patients with donor T cell macrochimerism. Early after transplant, peak levels of circulating GvH clones were found to be associated with declines in HvG clones. GvH clones were detected in recipient bone marrow, and some appeared earlier in ileal mucosa or blood, consistent with an intestinal mucosal origin.

The library came from the immunoSEQ multiplex PCR assay. High-throughput TCR-beta CDR3 sequencing of genomic DNA from most patients was performed by Adaptive Biotechnologies. Concerning the study's data processing: TCR sequencing data were retrieved from Adaptive's ImmunoSEQ software for about 17 patients, whereas three other patients were processed with MiXCR and VDJtools. CDR3 nucleotide sequences shared by donor and recipient were removed because the origin of these sequences could not be assigned. To count as alloreactive, a clone needed at least 2-fold expansion over unstimulated cells and a minimum CFSE-low frequency of 0.002% (template counts) or 0.001% (read counts). Clones were considered mappable if detected in sequenced pre-transplant spleen, lymph node, or MLR CFSE-low populations of the donor or recipient. The cumulative frequency of alloreactive clones was calculated as a percentage of all sequences, weighted by copy number. As stored in TCRdb, this immuneACCESS dataset retains in-frame rearrangements with V and J assigned. A fraction of the clones does not appear; measured against another copy, unresolved V genes explain less than half of the discrepancy, and the remainder lacks a known reason. V and J calls and clone size follow that table, whereas D and trimming were derived from the DNA. This sample gives about 97,000 clones in total; about 93% of them show up just once. The ten top clones hold about 16% of the sample.

This receptor was obtained from a human patient who received an intestinal transplant, so some T cells may come from the graft donor. The sequencing used PBMCs, collected 450 to 460 days after intestinal transplant.

The CDR3 region: CSASGDQPQHF. The DNA reads TGCAGTGCTAGCGGCGATCAGCCCCAGCATTTT. Recombination linked TRBV20-1 to TRBJ1-5; no D gene call is confident. The germline V gene (reference sequence) yields DFQATT for CDR1 and SNEGSKA for CDR2. The junction shows trimming of 3 bases on V and 5 bases on J, plus 5 bases between the germline ends. The CDR3 sequence holds 11 residues, the cysteine and phenylalanine included. The read is trimmed to its CDR3 DNA, 33 bases read in frame from base 1.